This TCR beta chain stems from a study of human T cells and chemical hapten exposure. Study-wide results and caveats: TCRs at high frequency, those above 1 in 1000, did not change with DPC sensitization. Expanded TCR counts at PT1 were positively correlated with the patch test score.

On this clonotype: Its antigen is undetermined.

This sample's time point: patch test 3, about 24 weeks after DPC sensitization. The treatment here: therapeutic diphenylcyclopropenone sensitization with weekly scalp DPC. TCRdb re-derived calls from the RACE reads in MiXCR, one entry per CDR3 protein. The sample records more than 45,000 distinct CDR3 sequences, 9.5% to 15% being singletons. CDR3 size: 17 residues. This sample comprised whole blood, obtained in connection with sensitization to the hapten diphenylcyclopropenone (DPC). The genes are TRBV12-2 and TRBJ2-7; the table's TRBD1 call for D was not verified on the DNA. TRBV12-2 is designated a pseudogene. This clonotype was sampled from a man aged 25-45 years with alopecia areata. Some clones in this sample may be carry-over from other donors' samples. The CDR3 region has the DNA TGTGCAAGTCGCTTAAAGGGGGACTGCGATGTGGTCTACGAGCAGTACTTC. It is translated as CASRLKGDCDVVYEQYF.